This T cell receptor beta chain was profiled in a study of blood T cell repertoires in COVID-19. Turning to the study itself: Samples of COVID-19 (acute and convalescent) were obtained from the United States, Italy and Spain. T cells, B-cell-depleted T cells, or PBMCs supplied cDNA or gDNA.

Followed over time, Seattle patients had been enrolled while infection was active. CDR3 length: 17 amino acids. CDR1 ENHRY and CDR2 SYGVKD come from the germline V gene. Deletions cut 2 bases from V and 0 bases from J, with 14 bases between. Original analysis: From reference gene primer amplification, estimates of nucleated cell counts were derived. TCRdb's copy holds only in-frame clones and misses some; the assay was immunoSEQ multiplex PCR. Clone size and the V and J calls come from that table; the DNA yielded D and trimming. The table records 200,000 or so clones, 75% to 85% of them present only once.

The specimen was peripheral blood. The rearrangement uses TRBV10-3 and TRBJ2-1; D not resolved. The source of this sequence is a woman of 80 years or more with COVID-19, enrolled during active disease. The CDR3 loop reads CAISEGRPGISYNEQFF. The CDR3 DNA sequence: TGTGCCATCAGTGAGGGAAGGCCAGGCATCTCCTACAATGAGCAGTTCTTC.